One TCR beta chain is described in this entry. This sample was taken from a study of T-cell memory formation after mild COVID-19. Employing constant-segment primers, 5'RACE generated TCR alpha and TCR beta cDNA libraries bearing sample barcodes and UMIs. MiXCR, applied by TCRdb to the 5' RACE reads, yields one record per CDR3 protein. The sample contains just over 400,000 distinct CDR3 sequences, 20% to 30% of which appear only once. Trimming took 3 bases from V and 4 from J, leaving 18 bases between them. Per germline, CDR1 MDHEN and CDR2 SYDVKM. The CDR3 covers 16 residues. Sequencing was done on a sample of PBMCs or a T cell subset sorted from them (not recorded which). This rearrangement joins TRBV28 to TRBJ1-1; no clear D. The clonotype comes from an adult woman who had mild COVID-19 (a few samples of this study predate the infection). Cell type and time point are not known. CDR3 residues: CASSLALTLLGTEAFF. For the CDR3, the DNA is TGTGCCAGCAGTTTGGCCCTCACACTCTTGGGCACTGAAGCTTTCTTT.